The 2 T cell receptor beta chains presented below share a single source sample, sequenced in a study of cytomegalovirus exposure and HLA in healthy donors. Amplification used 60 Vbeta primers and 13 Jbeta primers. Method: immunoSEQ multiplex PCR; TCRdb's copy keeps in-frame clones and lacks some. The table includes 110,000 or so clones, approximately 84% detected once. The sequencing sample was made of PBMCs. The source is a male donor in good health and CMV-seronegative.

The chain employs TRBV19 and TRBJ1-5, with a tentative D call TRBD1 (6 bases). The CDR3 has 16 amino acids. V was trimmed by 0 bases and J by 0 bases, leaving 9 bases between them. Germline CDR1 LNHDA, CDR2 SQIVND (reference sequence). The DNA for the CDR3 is TGTGCCAGTAGTATAGAAGAGGGGGTTAGCAATCAGCCCCAGCATTTT. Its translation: CASSIEEGVSNQPQHF.

The CDR3 DNA reads TGTGCCAGCTCACCACCGGTTCGGGACAGGGGGTGGTTGGATACGCAGTATTTT. As protein: CASSPPVRDRGWLDTQYF. This sequence joins TRBV18 and TRBJ2-3, with 11 bases fitting TRBD1. V gave up 0 bases and J gave up 6 bases; unmatched junction bases: 11. This CDR3 contains 18 residues. Germline CDR1 is KGHSH and CDR2 is LQKENI.